Reported below is one T cell receptor beta chain. The antigen is undetermined. This sample was included in a study of STAT3 mutations in large granular lymphocyte leukemia. Regarding the study as a whole: Every T-LGLL patient had at least one immunodominant TCRbeta clonotype.

Approximately 40,000 productive templates were obtained per sample on average. TCRdb's copy holds only in-frame clones and misses some; the assay was immunoSEQ multiplex PCR. The sample contains about 1,800 clones, around 50% of which appear only once. The CDR3 totals 14 residues. Germline V gene lookup returns CDR1 SGHTA and CDR2 FQGNSA. V lost 3 bases and J 8 bases, leaving 13 bases between the germline ends. The chain uses TRBV7-2 and TRBJ1-4; D gene unclear. This TCR was recovered from a man between 60 and 70 years old with T-cell large granular lymphocyte leukemia. Some clones in this sample may be carry-over from other donors' samples. Sequenced: peripheral blood mononuclear cells. The CDR3 DNA follows: TGTGCCAGCAGCTTCGCCGGGAGCGGGGAAAAACTGTTTTTT. It codes for CASSFAGSGEKLFF.